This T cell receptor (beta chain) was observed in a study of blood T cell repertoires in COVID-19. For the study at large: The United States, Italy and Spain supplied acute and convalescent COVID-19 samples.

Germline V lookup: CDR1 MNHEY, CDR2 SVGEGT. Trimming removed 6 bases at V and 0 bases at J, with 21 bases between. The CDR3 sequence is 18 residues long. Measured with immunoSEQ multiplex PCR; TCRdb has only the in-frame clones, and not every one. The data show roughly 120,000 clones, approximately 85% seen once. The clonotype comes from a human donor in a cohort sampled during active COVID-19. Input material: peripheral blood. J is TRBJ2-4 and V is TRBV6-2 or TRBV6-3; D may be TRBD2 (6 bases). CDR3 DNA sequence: TGTGCCAGCAGACCTGGCGGAGTAGCGGCTCTAGCCAAAAACATTCAGTACTTC. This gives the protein CASRPGGVAALAKNIQYF.